The 11 T cell receptor beta chains below come from one sample, sequenced in a study of post-analysis software for immune sequencing data. Libraries were made from TCR beta cDNA, and they carried unique molecular identifiers. TCRdb fed the PCR reads into MiXCR, producing one record per CDR3 protein. Here the sample spans 160,000 or so distinct CDR3 sequences, around 36% being singletons. The source material was blood, sampled after autologous hematopoietic stem cell transplantation. The origin of the receptors is a girl under 18 with multiple sclerosis.

This clonotype was found many times. The chain combines TRBV12-3 or TRBV12-4 with TRBJ2-7; no definite D call. This CDR3 has 11 amino acids. V lost 4 bases and J lost 2, with 3 bases in between. Written as DNA, the CDR3 is TGTGCCAGCAGTTCCCCCTACGAGCAGTACTTC. Translated, it gives CASSSPYEQYF.

The V call is TRBV20-1, the J call TRBJ2-1; 8 nucleotides align to TRBD2. V lost 1 base and J lost 6; bases outside the gene matches: 8. The CDR3 spans 15 residues. Germline-derived CDR1 and CDR2 are DFQATT and SNEGSKA (reference sequence). The CDR3 is CSARAGLDVRNEQFF. CDR3 bases: TGCAGTGCTAGAGCGGGACTAGATGTTCGCAATGAGCAGTTCTTC.

The chain recombines TRBV6-1 with TRBJ2-7; no reliable D call. CDR1 is MNHNS and CDR2 is SASEGT in the germline V gene. The CDR3 runs 16 residues. The germline V and J ends were trimmed by 0 bases and 0 bases, with 12 bases remaining between them. CDR3 region: CASSEASDSSSYEQYF. The CDR3 nucleotides read TGTGCCAGCAGTGAAGCATCTGACTCAAGCTCCTACGAGCAGTACTTC.

This clonotype is large. The chain links TRBV5-1 to TRBJ2-3; 10 bases match TRBD1. V dropped 3 bases and J dropped 1; count of bases not matched to a gene: 8. Germline loops: CDR1 SGHRS, CDR2 YFSETQ. This CDR3 is 17 amino acids long. The CDR3 bases are TGCGCCAGCAGCTCCTCCTGGACAGGGGGAGGCACAGATACGCAGTATTTT. It specifies CASSSSWTGGGTDTQYF.

In DNA form, the CDR3 reads TGTGCCAGCAGCCAAGATCTCGGCGGGGCCGAGCAGTACTTC. It specifies CASSQDLGGAEQYF. The J gene is TRBJ2-7, the V gene TRBV14; a weak D match, TRBD2 (6 bases). Per the germline V gene, CDR1 is SGHDN and CDR2 is FVKESK. This CDR3 comprises 14 residues. Trimming removed 0 bases from V and 6 bases from J, with 12 bases in between.

The chain couples TRBV7-2 to TRBJ2-1; 7 nucleotides align to TRBD1. The junction had 12 bases not matched to a gene; V was cut back by 4 bases and J by 9 bases. Germline-derived CDR1 and CDR2 are SGHTA and FQGNSA. The CDR3 covers 15 residues. The CDR3 reads CASSSTRRGLGEQFF. CDR3 DNA: TGTGCCAGCAGCTCAACCCGAAGGGGGCTGGGTGAGCAGTTCTTC. Drawing the rest from reference TRBV7-2 and TRBJ2-1, the complete variable domain is GAGVSQSPSNKVTEKGKDVELRCDPISGHTALYWYRQSLGQGLEFLIYFQGNSAPDKSGLPSDRFSAERTGGSVSTLTIQRTQQEDSAVYLCASSSTRRGLGEQFFGPGTRLTVL.

The gene calls are TRBV30 and TRBJ1-5; TRBD1 matches 7 bases. V was pared by 5 bases and J by 0 bases, with 4 bases of the junction left unmatched. Germline V lookup: CDR1 GTSNPN, CDR2 SVGIG (reference sequence). The CDR3 is 14 amino acids. The chain's CDR3 is CAWSRTGSNQPQHF. The DNA of the CDR3 is TGTGCCTGGTCCCGGACAGGTAGCAATCAGCCCCAGCATTTT.

The V gene is TRBV12-3 or TRBV12-4, the J gene TRBJ2-7, with 8 bases fitting TRBD1. The ends lost 5 bases at V and 3 bases at J; junction bases unmatched: 9. The CDR3 covers 15 residues. The CDR3 DNA reads as TGTGCCAGCAGTAGTCCGGGACAGGCCATCTACGAGCAGTACTTC. Its translation: CASSSPGQAIYEQYF.

This clonotype was recorded a few times. The chain joins TRBV5-1 to TRBJ2-5; maybe TRBD1 (5 bases). Deletions cut 5 bases from V and 0 bases from J, with 11 bases between. The CDR3 has 14 amino acids. Per germline, CDR1 SGHRS and CDR2 YFSETQ. In DNA form, the CDR3 reads TGCGCCAGCAGTTACCAGGGTGACCAAGAGACCCAGTACTTC. This encodes CASSYQGDQETQYF.

This clonotype was counted a few times. The chain has TRBV7-3 and TRBJ1-5; D call uncertain. Trimming removed 2 bases at V and 3 bases at J, with 5 bases between. CDR1 and CDR2 from the germline V gene are SGHTA and FQGTGA. This CDR3 is built from 13 residues. The CDR3 reads CASSLYYNQPQHF. CDR3 DNA: TGTGCCAGCAGCTTATATTACAATCAGCCCCAGCATTTT.

Note on this clonotype: One end of the junction varies from germline; a read error may be responsible. The J gene is TRBJ2-5, the V gene TRBV5-1, with D possibly matching TRBD2 (5 bases). Germline V gene data show CDR1 as SGHRS and CDR2 as YFSETQ. The CDR3 length is 12 residues. The CDR3 DNA reads as TGCGCCGGCAGCGAGGGCGGAGAGACCCAGTACTTC. It encodes CAGSEGGETQYF.